One and the same sample provided the 8 T cell receptor beta chains below, sequenced in a study of shared clonotypes between healthy human individuals. Here immunoSEQ multiplex PCR was the method, and the copy in TCRdb shows in-frame clones only, minus some. Of some 2.1 million clones detected, around 96% appear once; the ten largest clones hold 0.85% to 1.3%. Terminally differentiated effector memory CD45RA+ cells were excluded by CCR7 positive selection of CD45RO-negative cells. What was sequenced was naive CD8+ T cells sorted from blood. These receptors all stem from a man younger than 35 in good health.

V usage is TRBV7-2 and J usage is TRBJ2-7, with TRBD2 matching over 9 bases. The CDR3 runs 14 residues. Germline trimming cut 1 base from V and 7 bases from J; bases unmatched to any gene: 5. Germline V lookup: CDR1 SGHTA, CDR2 FQGNSA. The CDR3 here is CASSLGGRAGEQYF. CDR3 bases: TGTGCCAGCAGCTTAGGCGGGAGGGCGGGGGAGCAGTACTTC.

This sequence joins TRBV10-3 and TRBJ1-1; 8 bases fit TRBD1. CDR3 length: 16 residues. Germline lookup yields CDR1 ENHRY and CDR2 SYGVKD. V was clipped by 0 bases and J by 0 bases; unmatched bases: 3. Here the CDR3 DNA reads TGTGCCATCAGTGAGTCATCAGGGGGCTTGAACACTGAAGCTTTCTTT. Translating it yields CAISESSGGLNTEAFF.

This sequence joins TRBV7-8 and TRBJ1-5; D is unresolved. CDR1 is SGHVS, CDR2 FQNEAQ, per germline. Deletions cut 5 bases from V and 3 bases from J, with 14 bases between. The CDR3 sequence is 15 residues long. Here the CDR3 DNA reads TGTGCCAGCAGCCCGGTAGTGGGTTTCAATCAGCCCCAGCATTTT. This gives the protein CASSPVVGFNQPQHF.

The gene calls are TRBV7-2 and TRBJ2-2; 8 bases are shared with TRBD1. The V and J ends lost 3 bases and 4 bases, in that order; junction bases with no gene match: 4. The CDR3 is 15 residues long. In germline, CDR1 is SGHTA, CDR2 FQGNSA. The CDR3 region has the DNA TGTGCCAGCAGCTTTGGGACAGGAACCACCGGGGAGCTGTTTTTT. The encoded protein is CASSFGTGTTGELFF.

This chain joins TRBV7-8 and TRBJ1-2; TRBD1 agrees at 7 bases. The CDR3 consists of 16 residues. V gave up 3 bases and J gave up 0 bases; unmatched junction bases: 7. The germline V gene has CDR1 SGHVS and CDR2 FQNEAQ. CDR3 DNA sequence: TGTGCCAGCAGCTTTGACAGGGCCAATTCTAACTATGGCTACACCTTC. Translated, it gives CASSFDRANSNYGYTF.

This chain connects TRBV19 to TRBJ2-5, with D unclear. Trimming cost V 5 bases and J 4 bases, with 14 bases left between them. There are 14 residues in the CDR3. Germline V gene lookup returns CDR1 LNHDA and CDR2 SQIVND (reference sequence). Here the CDR3 reads CASSGMASGETQYF. Written as DNA, the CDR3 is TGTGCCAGTAGTGGTATGGCTAGTGGAGAGACCCAGTACTTC.

V is TRBV5-4 and J is TRBJ2-4, with 8 bases aligning to TRBD1. V shed 4 bases, J shed 6 bases, and the junction held 9 bases outside the gene matches. The CDR3 length is 15 residues. Germline V gives CDR1 SGHNT, CDR2 YYREEE (reference sequence). The CDR3 nucleotides are TGTGCCAGCAGCAAACAGGGGGATGGAACAAACATTCAGTACTTC. Translation gives CASSKQGDGTNIQYF.

The chain couples TRBV30 to TRBJ2-7; D possibly corresponds to TRBD2 (5 bases). V was clipped by 0 bases and J by 2 bases, with 11 bases between them. This CDR3 region has 14 residues. Germline CDR1 GTSNPN, CDR2 SVGIG (reference sequence). This CDR3 is CAWSVRGNPYEQYF. CDR3 sequence (DNA): TGTGCCTGGAGTGTACGGGGAAACCCCTACGAGCAGTACTTC.